A single sample is the source of the 4 T cell receptor beta chains below, sequenced in a study of T cell responses to AZD1222 COVID-19 vaccine. Profiling relied on immunoSEQ multiplex PCR, and the TCRdb table lists in-frame clones only, not all of them. The table records 130,000 to 150,000 clones, approximately 89% of them present only once. The sample here was peripheral blood, taken on day 0 of AZD1222 vaccination. The receptors were sampled from an adult in good health.

The chain combines TRBV5-4 with TRBJ1-1, with D tentatively TRBD1 (6 bases). The germline V gene has CDR1 SGHNT and CDR2 YYREEE (reference sequence). V dropped 4 bases and J dropped 0 bases, with 10 bases sitting between them. The CDR3 length is 14 residues. Here the CDR3 DNA reads TGTGCCAGCAGCCCGGGGGGCATGAACACTGAAGCTTTCTTT. This encodes CASSPGGMNTEAFF.

This clone has a single count. V gene TRBV27 combines with J gene TRBJ1-5; maybe TRBD1 (6 bases). The CDR3 contains 18 residues. V shed 1 base and J shed 0 bases, with 16 bases lying between them. Germline values: CDR1 MNHEY, CDR2 SMNVEV (reference sequence). In DNA form, the CDR3 reads TGTGCCAGCAGTTTATACTCGATTGGGGGCCATAGCAATCAGCCCCAGCATTTT. It yields the protein CASSLYSIGGHSNQPQHF.

CDR3 bases: TGCGCCAGCAGCTTCGGGACGGATAACTATGGCTACACCTTC. It codes for CASSFGTDNYGYTF. The rearrangement uses TRBV4-1 and TRBJ1-2; tentative D call: TRBD1 (5 bases). CDR3 length: 14 amino acids. Germline CDR1 MGHRA, CDR2 YSYEKL. V lost 5 bases and J lost 1, with 11 bases in between.

The chain couples TRBV6-2 or TRBV6-3 to TRBJ2-4; a possible D gene is TRBD1 (6 bases). V was shortened by 6 bases and J by 6 bases, with 18 bases between the two germline ends. The CDR3 extends over 15 amino acids. Looked up from germline, CDR1 is MNHEY and CDR2 is SVGEGT. CDR3 loop: CASSQGAEGGNIQYF. The CDR3 DNA reads TGTGCCAGCAGCCAAGGGGCAGAAGGGGGAAACATTCAGTACTTC.